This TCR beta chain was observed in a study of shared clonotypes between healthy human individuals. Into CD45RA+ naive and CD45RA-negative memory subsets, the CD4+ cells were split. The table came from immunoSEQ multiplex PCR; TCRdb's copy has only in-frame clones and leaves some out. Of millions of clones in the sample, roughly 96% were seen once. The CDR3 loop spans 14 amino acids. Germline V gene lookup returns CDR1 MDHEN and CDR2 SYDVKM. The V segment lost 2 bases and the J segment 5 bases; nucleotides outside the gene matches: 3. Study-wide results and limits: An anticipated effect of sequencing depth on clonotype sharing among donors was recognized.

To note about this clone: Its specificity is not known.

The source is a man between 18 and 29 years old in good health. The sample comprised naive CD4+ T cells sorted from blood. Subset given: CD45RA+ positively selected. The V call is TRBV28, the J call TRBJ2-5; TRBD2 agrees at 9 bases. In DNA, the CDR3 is TGTGCCAGCAGTTTAGCGGGGGGGCTTGAGACCCAGTACTTC. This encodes CASSLAGGLETQYF.